The T cell receptor beta chain under discussion was sequenced for a study of cytomegalovirus exposure and HLA in healthy donors. Primers included in the PCR were 60 Vbeta and 13 Jbeta primers. Data came from immunoSEQ multiplex PCR; TCRdb stores just in-frame clones and leaves some out. The sample has about 130,000 clones; nearly 10% are singletons. Study results and caveats: Among donors in an Asian-associated ancestry cluster, a later analysis reportedly found fewer N-insertions than the roughly 700-donor mean. Common viral pathogens seemed to be connected with several of the most significant clusters, according to a later analysis.

The CDR3 extends over 17 amino acids. Germline V lookup: CDR1 SEHNR, CDR2 FQNEAQ (reference sequence). V shed 4 bases, J shed 3 bases, and the junction held 13 bases outside the gene matches. Worth noting for this clone: Its antigen remains unidentified.

This clonotype was sampled from a man between 50 and 59 years old in good health and CMV-seronegative. This chain uses TRBV7-9 with TRBJ2-3; 7 positions agree with TRBD1. Material: PBMCs. The CDR3 protein is CASSSGGQSLRTDTQYF. The DNA of the CDR3 is TGTGCCAGCAGCTCAGGGGGACAGTCCCTCCGGACAGATACGCAGTATTTT.